This T cell receptor beta chain was sequenced in a study of T cells in Graves' hyperthyroidism and ophthalmopathy. There were TCR beta CDR3 regions amplified from RNA transcripts. The HTBI primer set was used in a first-round RT-PCR of the TCR CDR3. TCRdb reanalysed the multiplex PCR reads using MiXCR and keeps one entry per CDR3 protein. The sample carries roughly 840,000 distinct CDR3 sequences, 35% to 45% recorded once. The CDR3 totals 17 residues. From germline, CDR1 is LGHDT and CDR2 YNNKEL (reference sequence). V lost 3 bases, J lost 3 bases, and 12 bases stayed unmatched. The chain recombines TRBV3-1 with TRBJ2-5; the match to TRBD1 covers 8 bases. The specimen was blood. The source is a man aged 18 to 29 with Graves' hyperthyroidism. DNA of the CDR3: TGTGCCAGCAGCCATATACCGACAGGGGCCTTAAAAGAGACCCAGTACTTC. It yields the protein CASSHIPTGALKETQYF.